Sequencing of this TCR beta chain was carried out in a study of Ad26.COV2.S vaccination and SARS-CoV-2 variants. Across the whole study: Dosing was one shot or two shots 56 days apart. Findings of the study overall: From the TCR breadth and depth analyses, total T cell responses may have been underestimated. Vaccinees and placebo recipients showed similar non-spike TCR breadth.

TCRdb's table, derived via immunoSEQ multiplex PCR, lists solely in-frame clones and lacks some. This sample has hundreds of thousands of clones, with 89% found just once. Treatment: 15 to 20 received Ad26.COV2.S at low or high dose, single or two shots; 5 received placebo; per-sample allocation not given. Specimens were obtained on day 63 following the first vaccine or placebo injection. Wuhan-strain SARS-CoV-2 spike was expressed by the Ad26 vector that made up the vaccine. Notes on this clone: Its antigen is unknown.

CDR1 and CDR2 from the germline V gene are SQVTM and ANQGSEA. The CDR3 consists of 12 residues. The germline V and J ends were trimmed by 4 bases and 7 bases, with 11 bases remaining between them. This specimen consisted of peripheral blood, obtained in a trial of Ad26.COV2.S vaccine versus placebo. The chain is built from TRBV29-1 and TRBJ2-1; weak D call: TRBD2 (5 bases). The clonotype originates from a person aged 18-60 years who received the Ad26.COV2.S COVID-19 vaccine or a placebo. The CDR3 coding sequence is TGCAGCGTTGTAGTCGCGGGTAATGAGCAGTTCTTC. Its protein product is CSVVVAGNEQFF.